Sequencing of this TCR beta chain was carried out in a study of blood T cell repertoires in COVID-19. On the study more broadly: From T cells, B-cell-depleted T cells, or PBMCs came the material, which was cDNA or gDNA.

Trimming cost V 1 base and J 2 bases, with 4 bases left between them. The CDR3 has 13 residues. From germline, CDR1 is MNHNY and CDR2 SVGAGI (reference sequence). Repertoires were generated with immunoSEQ multiplex PCR, while TCRdb's copy carries only in-frame clones and drops some. The profile shows roughly 250,000 clones, roughly four fifths of them singletons. The specimen was peripheral blood. The V gene is TRBV6-6, the J gene TRBJ2-3; D remains unclear. This clonotype was sampled from a woman in her fifties or sixties with active or convalescent COVID-19. The chain's CDR3 is CASSYFHTDTQYF. In DNA, the CDR3 is TGTGCCAGCAGTTACTTTCACACAGATACGCAGTATTTT.